This is a list of T cell receptor beta chains from one sample in a study of OX40 agonist ivuxolimab in advanced cancers. Sequencing used immunoSEQ multiplex PCR; TCRdb keeps in-frame clones, though not all of them. The table lists 60,000 to 70,000 clones, 75% to 85% of them singletons. The specimen was CD4+ or CD8+ T cells sorted from blood, collected in a trial of the OX40 agonist ivuxolimab. The receptors were sampled from an adult with an advanced solid tumor such as melanoma, head and neck, liver or kidney cancer. Both conserved end residues are part of each CDR3. A D gene is named only where the DNA matches it firmly. Where a row states a size, it is once, few, many or the class of an expanded clone; other rows omit it.

d_call	clone_size	v_call	j_call	cdr3_nt	cdr3_aa
NA	NA	TRBV5-8	TRBJ1-5	TGTGCCAGCAGCTTGGGGGTGAGTGACGGTAATCAGCCCCAGCATTTT	CASSLGVSDGNQPQHF
TRBD1	NA	TRBV5-1	TRBJ1-1	TGCGCCAGCAGTGCTGACAGGGCGAACACTGAAGCTTTCTTT	CASSADRANTEAFF
TRBD2	NA	TRBV6-5	TRBJ2-7	TGTGCCAGTGGGCGGGAGAAAATCTACGAGCAGTACTTC	CASGREKIYEQYF
NA	NA	TRBV28	TRBJ1-1	TGTGCCAGCTTCCGAGGGGAGAACACTGAAGCTTTCTTT	CASFRGENTEAFF
NA	NA	TRBV6-5	TRBJ1-5	TGTGCCAGCAGATCAGCGGGGGGCAATCAGCCCCAGCATTTT	CASRSAGGNQPQHF
NA	NA	TRBV21-1	TRBJ2-5	TGTGCCAGCAGCAAACTGTCCAGTGGTCCGCGAGAGACCCAGTACTTC	CASSKLSSGPRETQYF
NA	NA	TRBV4-2	TRBJ2-3	TGTGCCAGCAGCCAAGAAGTTCGGGGGGCCACAGATACGCAGTATTTT	CASSQEVRGATDTQYF
NA	NA	TRBV6-1	TRBJ1-1	TGTGCCAGCAGTGATGCCAGCATGAACACTGAAGCTTTCTTT	CASSDASMNTEAFF
NA	NA	TRBV7-2	TRBJ2-5	TGTGCCAGCAGCCCCAGTGCGGAGACCCAGTACTTC	CASSPSAETQYF
NA	NA	TRBV7-2	TRBJ1-5	TGTGCCAGCAGCTTAGAACAGAATCAGCCCCAGCATTTT	CASSLEQNQPQHF
NA	NA	TRBV7-2	TRBJ2-1	TGTGCCAGCAGCTTAAAGGGGTCGTTCGGGGAGCAGTTCTTC	CASSLKGSFGEQFF
TRBD1	NA	TRBV4-3	TRBJ1-1	TGCGCCAGCAGCCAATCAGGGGGCGGCGACACTGAAGCTTTCTTT	CASSQSGGGDTEAFF
TRBD1	once	TRBV6-1	TRBJ1-5	TGTGCCAGCAGTGTTTGGACAGGGGTTAATCAGCCCCAGCATTTT	CASSVWTGVNQPQHF
TRBD1	NA	TRBV5-1	TRBJ2-1	TGCGCCAGCAGCTTGCTAAAGGGGGCGAATGAGCAGTTCTTC	CASSLLKGANEQFF
NA	NA	TRBV5-1	TRBJ1-1	TGCGCCAGCAGCTTGAGGGAAAGACCACAGGGAGAAGCTTTCTTT	CASSLRERPQGEAFF
TRBD1	NA	TRBV2	TRBJ1-5	TGTGCCAGCAGTGAAAGAGGGGGCTTGTTGGGTCAGCCCCAGCATTTT	CASSERGGLLGQPQHF
TRBD1	NA	TRBV19	TRBJ2-5	TGTGCCAGTAAAGGACAGGGGGAGGAGACCCAGTACTTC	CASKGQGEETQYF
NA	once	TRBV9	TRBJ2-2	TGTGCCAGCAGCGTAGACATGGCCGGGGAGCTGTTTTTT	CASSVDMAGELFF
NA	NA	TRBV7-2	TRBJ1-3	TGTGCCAGCAGCTTAGTTCGAGGAGGAGGAAACACCATATATTTT	CASSLVRGGGNTIYF
NA	NA	TRBV10-1	TRBJ1-1	TGCGCCAGCAGAGGTCAGGGGACTGAAGCTTTCTTT	CASRGQGTEAFF
NA	NA	TRBV7-6	TRBJ2-7	TGTGCCAGCAGCTTAGCCGGACTGGCCTACGAGCAGTACTTC	CASSLAGLAYEQYF
NA	NA	TRBV14	TRBJ2-1	TGTGCCAGCAGCCATGTGGGGGCGACCGTGGGTGAGCAGTTCTTC	CASSHVGATVGEQFF
NA	once	TRBV7-2	TRBJ2-5	TGTGCCAGCAGCTTAGGGACCCGGGGGGAGACCCAGTACTTC	CASSLGTRGETQYF
NA	NA	TRBV6-1	TRBJ1-2	TGTGCCAGCAGTCAACCGGGACAACTGCCTGGCTACACCTTC	CASSQPGQLPGYTF
NA	NA	TRBV27	TRBJ2-3	TGTGCCAGCAGTTTATGGGGGACCGACAGCACAGATACGCAGTATTTT	CASSLWGTDSTDTQYF
NA	NA	TRBV7-9	TRBJ2-5	TGTGCCAGCAGCTTACTAACAGAGACCCAGTACTTC	CASSLLTETQYF
NA	NA	TRBV7-7	TRBJ2-5	TGTTCCGTGTACCAAGAGACCCAGTACTTC	CSVYQETQYF
TRBD1	NA	TRBV19	TRBJ2-7	TGTGCCAGTAGGAATCACAGGGGTGGAGAAGAGCAGTACTTC	CASRNHRGGEEQYF
TRBD1	NA	TRBV7-9	TRBJ2-7	TGTGCCAGCAGCCAAGGACAGGGGTTCACCTACGAGCAGTACTTC	CASSQGQGFTYEQYF
NA	NA	TRBV15	TRBJ2-5	TGTGCCACCCGCCGGGGAACCACTGAACAAGAGACCCAGTACTTC	CATRRGTTEQETQYF
TRBD1	NA	TRBV2	TRBJ2-2	TGTGCCAGCAGCAAATACTGGAAGGGACAGGGGACCGGGGAGCTGTTTTTT	CASSKYWKGQGTGELFF
NA	NA	TRBV5-6	TRBJ1-1	TGTGCCAGCAGCTTCCAGTTCGGCAGGGCCAACACTGAAGCTTTCTTT	CASSFQFGRANTEAFF
NA	once	TRBV6-6	TRBJ1-1	TGTGCCAGCAGGCGACAGGACAACACTGAAGCTTTCTTT	CASRRQDNTEAFF
TRBD1	NA	TRBV29-1	TRBJ1-5	TGCAGCGTCCGACAGGGGGGTAATCAGCCCCAGCATTTT	CSVRQGGNQPQHF
TRBD1	NA	TRBV10-3	TRBJ2-1	TGTGCCATCAGTGAGTCAAACAGGGGGACGGATGAGCAGTTCTTC	CAISESNRGTDEQFF
NA	few	TRBV29-1	TRBJ1-4	TGCAGCGTTGGCCGACAGGCCGGGTTAAATGAAAAACTGTTTTTT	CSVGRQAGLNEKLFF
TRBD2	NA	TRBV9	TRBJ2-1	TGTGCCAGCAGCGTAGGGACTAGCATTATGAGGGACAATGAGCAGTTCTTC	CASSVGTSIMRDNEQFF